These T cell receptor beta chains were read from a single sample in a study of blood T cell repertoires in COVID-19. Generated by immunoSEQ multiplex PCR, the TCRdb table keeps only in-frame clones and is missing some. Of about 50,000 clones in the sample, 81% are singletons; the top ten hold under 30%. Sample: peripheral blood. Source of these receptors: a woman of 80 years or more with COVID-19, enrolled during active disease. Both conserved end residues are part of each CDR3. Each record gives: CDR3 protein, CDR3 DNA, CDR3 length, D gene, V gene, clone size, J gene. The D gene is left open where the match is weak. Clone size appears in some rows only: once, few, many, or a class for an expanded clone.

CDR3aa: CASSLYPGGPPYNEQFF; CDR3nt: TGTGCCAGCAGCTTATATCCAGGGGGACCTCCATACAATGAGCAGTTCTTC; len: 17; d_gene: TRBD1; v_gene: TRBV7-3; abundance: -; j_gene: TRBJ2-1
CDR3aa: CASSHSYRGSGEKLFF; CDR3nt: TGTGCCAGCAGCCACTCCTACAGGGGGTCAGGAGAAAAACTGTTTTTT; len: 16; d_gene: TRBD1; v_gene: TRBV3-1/TRBV3-2; abundance: -; j_gene: TRBJ1-4
CDR3aa: CASRQGWELFF; CDR3nt: TGTGCCAGCAGGCAGGGATGGGAGCTGTTTTTT; len: 11; d_gene: -; v_gene: TRBV28; abundance: -; j_gene: TRBJ2-2
CDR3aa: CATSDPGQGFYGYTF; CDR3nt: TGTGCCACCAGTGATCCGGGACAGGGGTTTTATGGCTACACCTTC; len: 15; d_gene: TRBD1; v_gene: TRBV24-1; abundance: -; j_gene: TRBJ1-2
CDR3aa: CASSWTRDNEQFF; CDR3nt: TGTGCCAGCAGCTGGACTAGAGACAATGAGCAGTTCTTC; len: 13; d_gene: TRBD2; v_gene: TRBV7-9; abundance: -; j_gene: TRBJ2-1
CDR3aa: CASSMPGRPGQETQYF; CDR3nt: TGTGCCAGTAGTATGCCGGGTAGGCCTGGGCAAGAGACCCAGTACTTC; len: 16; d_gene: -; v_gene: TRBV19; abundance: few; j_gene: TRBJ2-5
CDR3aa: CASSTSVGRALEDTQYF; CDR3nt: TGTGCCAGCAGCACTAGCGTCGGGAGGGCCCTTGAAGATACGCAGTATTTT; len: 17; d_gene: TRBD2; v_gene: TRBV9; abundance: -; j_gene: TRBJ2-3
CDR3aa: CASSAPTSGRSEQFF; CDR3nt: TGTGCCAGCAGCGCACCTACTAGCGGGAGATCTGAGCAGTTCTTC; len: 15; d_gene: TRBD2; v_gene: TRBV2; abundance: -; j_gene: TRBJ2-1
CDR3aa: CASSGQIGNTIYF; CDR3nt: TGTGCCAGTTCCGGACAGATCGGAAACACCATATATTTT; len: 13; d_gene: -; v_gene: TRBV19; abundance: -; j_gene: TRBJ1-3
CDR3aa: CASSQILAGANEQYF; CDR3nt: TGCGCCAGCAGCCAAATCCTAGCGGGAGCGAACGAGCAGTACTTC; len: 15; d_gene: TRBD2; v_gene: TRBV4-1; abundance: few; j_gene: TRBJ2-7
CDR3aa: CASRGQGAQGFAQYF; CDR3nt: TGTGCCAGCCGCGGGCAGGGGGCCCAAGGTTTTGCGCAGTATTTT; len: 15; d_gene: TRBD1; v_gene: TRBV7-3; abundance: once; j_gene: TRBJ2-3
CDR3aa: CASTDVGGANEKLFF; CDR3nt: TGTGCCAGTACCGATGTCGGAGGGGCTAATGAAAAACTGTTTTTT; len: 15; d_gene: -; v_gene: TRBV19; abundance: few; j_gene: TRBJ1-4
CDR3aa: CASRWTSGSSGELFF; CDR3nt: TGTGCCAGCCGATGGACTAGCGGGAGTAGCGGGGAGCTGTTTTTT; len: 15; d_gene: TRBD2; v_gene: TRBV7-9; abundance: -; j_gene: TRBJ2-2
CDR3aa: CASSYTDTQYF; CDR3nt: TGTGCCAGTTCCTATACAGATACGCAGTATTTT; len: 11; d_gene: -; v_gene: TRBV19; abundance: -; j_gene: TRBJ2-3
CDR3aa: CATSDSRLAGAAEQFF; CDR3nt: TGTGCCACCAGTGATTCCCGACTAGCGGGAGCGGCTGAGCAGTTCTTC; len: 16; d_gene: TRBD2; v_gene: TRBV24-1; abundance: few; j_gene: TRBJ2-1
CDR3aa: CASSLNRGSNEKLFF; CDR3nt: TGTGCCAGCAGCTTAAACAGGGGCAGTAATGAAAAACTGTTTTTT; len: 15; d_gene: TRBD1; v_gene: TRBV11-2; abundance: -; j_gene: TRBJ1-4
CDR3aa: CASSSPQWGQGYPHSGNTIYF; CDR3nt: TGTGCCAGCAGCAGCCCTCAGTGGGGACAGGGGTATCCCCACTCTGGAAACACCATATATTTT; len: 21; d_gene: -; v_gene: TRBV21-1; abundance: -; j_gene: TRBJ1-3
CDR3aa: CAWGGTGNQPQHF; CDR3nt: TGTGCCTGGGGAGGGACAGGGAATCAGCCCCAGCATTTT; len: 13; d_gene: TRBD1; v_gene: TRBV30; abundance: -; j_gene: TRBJ1-5
CDR3aa: CATSLQSGGQFF; CDR3nt: TGTGCCACCTCACTTCAGAGCGGGGGACAGTTCTTC; len: 12; d_gene: TRBD2; v_gene: TRBV12-3/TRBV12-4; abundance: -; j_gene: TRBJ2-1